This TCR beta chain was sequenced during a study of blood T cell repertoires in COVID-19. Original handling: Nucleated cell counts were estimated from reference gene primer amplification. Sequencing was performed with immunoSEQ multiplex PCR; in TCRdb, only in-frame clones are kept and a portion is missing. D and trimming were read from the DNA, whereas the V and J calls and clone size are those reported in that table. The sample holds about 92,000 clones; around 88% are singletons and the top ten take 18%. Trimming left V 5 bases short and J 2 bases short, with 10 bases between. The CDR3 sequence is 13 residues long. Germline assignment: CDR1 MNHEY and CDR2 SVGEGT.

V and J are TRBV6-2 or TRBV6-3 and TRBJ2-7, with D possibly TRBD1 on 6 matching bases. This TCR was recovered from a woman aged 55-70 years with COVID-19, enrolled during active disease. The sequenced sample was peripheral blood. The chain's CDR3 is CASSRQATYEQYF. CDR3 DNA sequence: TGTGCCAGCAGTAGACAGGCCACCTACGAGCAGTACTTC.